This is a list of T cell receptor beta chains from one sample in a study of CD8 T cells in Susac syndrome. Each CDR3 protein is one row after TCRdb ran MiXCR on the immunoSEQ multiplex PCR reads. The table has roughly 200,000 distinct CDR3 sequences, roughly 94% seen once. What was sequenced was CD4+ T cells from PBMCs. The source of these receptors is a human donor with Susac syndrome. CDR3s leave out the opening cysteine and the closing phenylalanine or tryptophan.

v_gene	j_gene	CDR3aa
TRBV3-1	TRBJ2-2	ASSHPKNTGELF
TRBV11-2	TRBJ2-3	ASSPSTTILDTQY
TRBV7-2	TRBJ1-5	ASSFYSNQPQH
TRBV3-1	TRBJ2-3	ASSLKIGVSTDTQY
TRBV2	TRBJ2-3	ASSEVTAIKSSTDTQY
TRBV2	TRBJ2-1	ASSKGQGAWEQF
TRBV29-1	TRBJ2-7	SVSLRGRARYEQY
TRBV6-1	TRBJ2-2	ASSDTGPNTGELF
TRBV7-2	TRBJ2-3	ASSLVRGPTDTQY
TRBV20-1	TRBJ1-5	SARGAGQGGGYSNQPQH
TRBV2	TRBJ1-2	ASRRDAEVYGYT
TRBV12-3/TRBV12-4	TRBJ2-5	ASSLGLGQQETQY
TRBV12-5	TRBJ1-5	ASGLVLGRGQVNQPQH
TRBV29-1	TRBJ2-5	SVTSGGQETQY
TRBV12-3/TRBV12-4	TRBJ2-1	ASRRGVDNEQF
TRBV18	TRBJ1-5	ASSPAGGANQPQH
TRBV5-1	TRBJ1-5	ASSLGVGNQPQH
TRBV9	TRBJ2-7	ASSVGGTAYFYEQY
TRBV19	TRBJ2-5	ASSMAGTRFKETQY
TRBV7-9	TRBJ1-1	ASSQSQGTAF
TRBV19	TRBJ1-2	ASSLHETTDYGYT
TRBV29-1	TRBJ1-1	SVEGGRGNTEAF
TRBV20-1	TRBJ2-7	SAIGLLGLAGEGEQY
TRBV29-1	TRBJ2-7	SVAGQGIYEQY
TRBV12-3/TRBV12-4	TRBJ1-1	ASSLVSYTEAF
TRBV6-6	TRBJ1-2	ASSPPLGTYGYT
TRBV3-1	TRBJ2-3	ASSQDAGGTDTQY
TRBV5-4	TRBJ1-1	ASSWGGTEAF
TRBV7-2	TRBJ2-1	ASFKRSGNEQF
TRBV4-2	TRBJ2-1	ASSREVGGGAYNEQF
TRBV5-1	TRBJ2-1	ASSLAASGSRGEQF
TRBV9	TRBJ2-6	ASSPRSSGANVLT
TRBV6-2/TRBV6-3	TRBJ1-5	ASSPGAQPQH
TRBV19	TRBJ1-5	ASTKAGQPQH
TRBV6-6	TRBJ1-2	ASSPSGGRGLSGYT
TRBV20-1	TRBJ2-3	SACLAGTTDTQY
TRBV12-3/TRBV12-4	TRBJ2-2	ASSLQGALTGELF
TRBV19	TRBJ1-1	ATSLGGMNTEAF
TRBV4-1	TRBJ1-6	ASSQAAGLGSPLH
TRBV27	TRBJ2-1	ASMRGLNEQF
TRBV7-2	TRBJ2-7	ASSGGQGALLEQY
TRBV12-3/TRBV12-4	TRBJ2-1	ASSFYRGTSGNDEQF
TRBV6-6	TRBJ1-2	ASSQPQGKDHGYT
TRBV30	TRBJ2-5	AWSPSLLAQY
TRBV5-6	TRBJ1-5	ASSLNPGQPQH
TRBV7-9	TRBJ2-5	ASSPISGGGQETQY